Below are 19 T cell receptor beta chains sequenced from a single sample in a study of early T cells in non-severe SARS-CoV-2 infection. Each CDR3 protein is one row after TCRdb ran MiXCR on the 5' RACE reads. This sample carries 25,000 to 30,000 distinct CDR3 sequences, about 8.6% of them seen once, and the ten largest clones take roughly 13%. What was sequenced was whole blood. Receptor source: an adult who was a healthcare worker with PCR-confirmed SARS-CoV-2 infection or an uninfected control (not recorded which).

As for this clonotype: The junction departs from germline at one end; a sequencing error may be responsible. The chain uses TRBV10-3 and TRBJ2-3; D is uncertain. The CDR3 totals 11 residues. Germline values: CDR1 ENHRY, CDR2 SYGVKD. CDR3 protein: CAITVTDTQYF. In DNA form, the CDR3 reads TGTGCCATCACCGTCACAGATACGCAGTATTTC.

This clonotype was picked up a small number of times. The chain couples TRBV11-1 to TRBJ2-1; D assignment may be TRBD1 or TRBD2 (5 bases each). Trimming shortened V by 5 bases and J by 8 bases, and 25 bases separated the two germline ends. The CDR3 is made up of 17 amino acids. The germline V gene has CDR1 SGHAT and CDR2 FQDESV (reference sequence). CDR3 bases: TGTGCCAGCAGCCTAGGGCGAGGGGCCCTGCTTACGGATGAGCAGTTCTTC. Residues: CASSLGRGALLTDEQFF. Supplemented by reference TRBV11-1 and TRBJ2-1, the full variable domain reads EAEVAQSPRYKITEKSQAVAFWCDPISGHATLYWYRQILGQGPELLVQFQDESVVDDSQLPKDRFSAERLKGVDSTLKIQPAELGDSAMYLCASSLGRGALLTDEQFFGPGTRLTVL.

This clonotype was recorded at least ten times. The V call is TRBV11-3, the J call TRBJ2-3; D assignment may be TRBD1 or TRBD2 (5 bases each). Per germline, CDR1 SGHNT and CDR2 YENEEA. CDR3 length: 13 amino acids. V shed 5 bases and J shed 8 bases, with 14 bases lying between them. The CDR3 coding sequence is TGTGCCAGCAGCATCGCAGGGACCAGTACGCAGTATTTT. Its protein product is CASSIAGTSTQYF.

In its sample, this clonotype was seen many times. This chain joins TRBV5-4 and TRBJ2-1, with 14 bases fitting TRBD2. Germline CDR1 and CDR2: SGHNT and YYREEE (reference sequence). With V trimmed by 5 bases and J by 9 bases, 13 bases remained unmatched. The CDR3 length is 17 residues. CDR3 residues: CASSSPSTSGGAVEQFF. CDR3 DNA sequence: TGTGCCAGCAGTTCCCCTTCGACTAGCGGGGGGGCCGTTGAGCAGTTCTTC.

The sample holds many counts of this clonotype. CDR3 nucleotides: TGCAGCGCCCCTACTAGCGGGGGCACAGATACGCAGTATTTT. Its protein product is CSAPTSGGTDTQYF. J is TRBJ2-3 and V is TRBV29-1; 10 nucleotides line up with TRBD2. Germline V CDR1 and CDR2: SQVTM, ANQGSEA. The CDR3 contains 14 residues. The trim removed 7 bases at V and 1 base at J, leaving 5 bases unmatched.

In this sample, this clonotype turned up many times. One end of the junction does not line up with germline, which may come from a read error. The chain uses TRBV7-7 and TRBJ2-1; 8 positions agree with TRBD1. The CDR3 length is 13 residues. Germline CDR1 reads SSHAT; CDR2 reads FNYEAQ (reference sequence). The CDR3 DNA reads as TGTGCTAGCAGTTTTGACAGGGGCAATGAGCAGTTCTTC. Translated, it gives CASSFDRGNEQFF. The full variable domain, completed using reference TRBV7-7 and TRBJ2-1, is GAGVSQSPRYKVTKRGQDVTLRCDPISSHATLYWYQQALGQGPEFLTYFNYEAQPDKSGLPSDRFSAERPEGSISTLTIQRTEQRDSAMYRCASSFDRGNEQFFGPGTRLTVL.

At least ten counts were recorded for this clonotype. V usage is TRBV12-3 or TRBV12-4 and J usage is TRBJ1-6; D remains ambiguous. The CDR3 runs to 13 residues. Trimming took off 6 bases at V and 10 bases at J, with 13 bases between the two ends. CDR3 sequence reads: CASRSWGSSPLHF. DNA for the CDR3: TGTGCCAGCAGATCATGGGGTTCCTCACCCCTCCACTTT.

The table lists this clonotype with many counts. The chain couples TRBV7-9 to TRBJ2-3, with D perhaps TRBD2 (6 bases). Germline V gene data show CDR1 as SEHNR and CDR2 as FQNEAQ (reference sequence). V lost 5 bases, J lost 7 bases, and 19 bases lay in between. The CDR3 sequence is 15 residues long. The CDR3 sequence: CASSPAGLGGYTQYF. The CDR3 coding sequence is TGTGCCAGCAGCCCCGCCGGGCTCGGGGGATATACGCAGTATTTT. The entire variable domain, with the rest obtained from reference TRBV7-9 and TRBJ2-3, is as follows: DTGVSQNPRHKITKRGQNVTFRCDPISEHNRLYWYRQTLGQGPEFLTYFQNEAQLEKSRLLSDRFSAERPKGSFSTLEIQRTEQGDSAMYLCASSPAGLGGYTQYFGPGTRLTVL.

This clonotype was recorded many times. The rearrangement links TRBV11-2 to TRBJ2-5; unclear D gene. The CDR3 has 15 residues. The V gene's germline CDR1 is SGHAT and CDR2 FQNNGV. V lost 1 base and J lost 5, with 14 bases in between. CDR3 amino acids: CASSLALLGQETQYF. The CDR3 DNA sequence: TGTGCCAGCAGCTTAGCCCTCCTAGGTCAGGAGACCCAGTACTTC.

This clonotype was observed a few times. The rearrangement uses TRBV9 and TRBJ2-4; 9 positions match TRBD2. The V segment lost 4 bases and the J segment 8 bases; nucleotides outside the gene matches: 10. CDR1 and CDR2 (germline): SGDLS, YYNGEE. The CDR3 runs 15 residues. The CDR3 protein is CASSRSGGPQDIQYF. The CDR3, as DNA: TGTGCCAGCAGCCGTAGCGGGGGCCCCCAGGACATTCAGTACTTC.

Sample share makes this clonotype medium-sized. This chain connects TRBV7-8 to TRBJ1-5; a weak D match, TRBD1 (5 bases). V lost 0 bases to trimming and J lost 7 bases, with 7 bases between them. The CDR3 totals 13 residues. CDR1 SGHVS and CDR2 FQNEAQ come from the germline V gene. The DNA for the CDR3 is TGTGCCAGCAGCTTAGCAGGGGACCAGCCCCAGCATTTT. It codes for CASSLAGDQPQHF. Together with reference TRBV7-8 and TRBJ1-5, the CDR3 gives the full variable domain: GAGVSQSPRYKVAKRGQDVALRCDPISGHVSLFWYQQALGQGPEFLTYFQNEAQLDKSGLPSDRFFAERPEGSVSTLKIQRTQQEDSAVYLCASSLAGDQPQHFGDGTRLSIL.

This clonotype has a count of ten or more. The chain combines TRBV6-2 or TRBV6-3 with TRBJ2-7; D is undetermined. CDR1 is MNHEY, CDR2 SVGEGT, per germline. V lost 6 bases to trimming and J lost 2 bases, with 14 bases between them. The length of the CDR3 is 14 residues. CDR3 DNA sequence: TGTGCCAGCAGGCCTCCGGGTCAGGCCTACGAGCAGTACTTC. Encoded protein: CASRPPGQAYEQYF.

Within the sample, this clonotype is medium-sized. This sequence joins TRBV5-3 and TRBJ2-1; 9 nucleotides line up with TRBD2. TRBV5-3 is an ORF, and what it does is uncertain. The CDR3 consists of 19 residues. V was clipped by 4 bases and J by 1 base; unmatched bases: 15. The CDR3 sequence is CARSPEGVAGAWSYNEQFF. CDR3 bases: TGTGCCAGAAGCCCTGAGGGTGTAGCGGGGGCCTGGTCCTACAATGAGCAGTTCTTC.

This clonotype was counted at least ten times. The J gene is TRBJ2-2, the V gene TRBV7-2; TRBD1 agrees at 9 bases. V lost 7 bases, J lost 5 bases, and 11 bases stayed unmatched. This CDR3 comprises 16 residues. Germline CDR1 reads SGHTA; CDR2 reads FQGNSA. The CDR3 DNA follows: TGTGCCAGCACTAGACGGGACAGGGTCGGGACCGGGGAGCTGTTTTTT. Its translation is CASTRRDRVGTGELFF.

This clonotype was found many times. The chain employs TRBV11-2 and TRBJ2-7; no firm D call. Trimming took off 2 bases at V and 3 bases at J, with 5 bases between the two ends. Germline CDR1 and CDR2: SGHAT and FQNNGV. CDR3 length: 12 residues. This CDR3 reads CASSLNGYEQYF. DNA of the CDR3: TGTGCCAGCAGCTTAAACGGCTACGAGCAGTACTTC.

The V gene is TRBV20-1, the J gene TRBJ1-3; maybe TRBD1 (6 bases). This CDR3 comprises 14 residues. V gave up 6 bases and J gave up 3 bases, with 15 bases separating them. CDR1 DFQATT and CDR2 SNEGSKA come from the germline V gene (reference sequence). The CDR3 coding sequence is TGCAGTGCACGGACAGCGACGATTGGAAACACCATATATTTT. Translation: CSARTATIGNTIYF.

This clonotype was counted a few times. This chain joins TRBV11-1 and TRBJ1-1, with D unresolved. Trimming took 6 bases from V and 4 from J, leaving 18 bases between them. The germline V gene encodes CDR1 SGHAT and CDR2 FQDESV (reference sequence). The CDR3 has 15 amino acids. The CDR3 DNA follows: TGTGCCAGCAGTATGCCCCAGAAAAGGAGCACTGAAGCTTTCTTT. The encoded protein is CASSMPQKRSTEAFF.

In this sample, this clonotype turned up many times. The chain links TRBV10-3 to TRBJ1-6; 7 nucleotides align to TRBD1. The CDR3 sequence is 13 residues long. Germline V lookup: CDR1 ENHRY, CDR2 SYGVKD. With V trimmed by 3 bases and J by 8 bases, 1 base remained unmatched. Here the CDR3 DNA reads TGTGCCATCAGTGACAGGGGGGATTCACCCCTCCACTTT. Its translation: CAISDRGDSPLHF.

There are many counts of this clonotype. At one of its ends the junction is not consistent with the germline gene, which may arise from a read error. The chain couples TRBV29-1 to TRBJ1-4; a possible D gene is TRBD1 (5 bases). This CDR3 has 13 residues. Germline values: CDR1 SQVTM, CDR2 ANQGSEA. CDR3 DNA: TGCAGCGTTCGCGGGGGGTATAATGAAAAACTATTTTTT. Translation gives CSVRGGYNEKLFF.